A single sample gave rise to the 5 T cell receptor beta chains below, sequenced in a study of control samples from healthy donors and cancer patients. The data were produced by immunoSEQ multiplex PCR, yet TCRdb's version contains in-frame clones alone and is incomplete. The data contain roughly 90,000 clones, approximately 78% of them singletons. The sequencing input was blood. These receptors were obtained from a woman in her sixties or seventies in good health.

V is TRBV10-3 and J is TRBJ2-3; D may be TRBD2 (5 bases). The CDR3 contains 15 residues. Germline V gene data show CDR1 as ENHRY and CDR2 as SYGVKD. V shed 2 bases and J shed 0 bases, with 9 bases lying between them. CDR3 sequence: CAISEGAASTDTQYF. In DNA form, the CDR3 reads TGTGCCATCAGTGAGGGAGCGGCTAGCACAGATACGCAGTATTTT.

The chain uses TRBV7-2 and TRBJ2-5; 10 nucleotides match TRBD2. CDR3 length equals 16 residues. Germline CDR1 reads SGHTA; CDR2 reads FQGNSA. With V trimmed by 5 bases and J by 4 bases, 10 bases remained unmatched. The CDR3 protein is CASSPSLAGAGETQYF. CDR3 nucleotides: TGTGCCAGCAGCCCATCGCTAGCGGGGGCGGGAGAGACCCAGTACTTC.

The DNA of the CDR3 is TGTGCCACCAGTGACGACAGGAATACGCAGTATTTT. Protein: CATSDDRNTQYF. The chain carries TRBV24-1 and TRBJ2-3; maybe TRBD1 (6 bases). The CDR3 is 12 amino acids. Germline V gene sequence: CDR1 KGHDR, CDR2 SFDVKD. V lost 4 bases and J lost 7, with 8 bases in between.

V gene TRBV28 combines with J gene TRBJ2-7; the D is unclear. The CDR3 has 12 residues. Germline CDR1 and CDR2: MDHEN and SYDVKM. The V gene lost 5 bases and the J gene lost 3 bases, with 8 bases spanning the gap. CDR3 nucleotide sequence: TGTGCCAGCAGTCCGGATGTCTACGAGCAGTACTTC. The encoded protein is CASSPDVYEQYF.

This sequence joins TRBV11-2 and TRBJ1-1; D may be TRBD1 (6 bases). The CDR3 totals 14 residues. Deletions cut 3 bases from V and 8 bases from J, with 16 bases between. Germline CDR1 SGHAT, CDR2 FQNNGV. DNA of the CDR3: TGTGCCAGCAGCTTTGTCGGAGGGGGGGGAGAAGCTTTCTTT. This encodes CASSFVGGGGEAFF.